This T cell receptor beta chain appears in the sequencing data of a study of shared clonotypes between healthy human individuals. Study background: For every donor, three CD4 naive, three CD4 memory, two CD8 naive and one CD8 memory plates were used.

This CDR3 has 16 residues. Trimming left V 4 bases short and J 0 bases short, with 14 bases between. CDR1 is SGHTA, CDR2 FQGTGA, per germline. Source study methods: ImmunoSEQ output lacked quality scores and full-length reads, limiting matched filtering. Method: immunoSEQ multiplex PCR; TCRdb's copy keeps in-frame clones and lacks some. That table is the source of V, J and clone size, and D and trimming were worked out from the DNA. The table lists about 2.4 million clones, 80% to 95% of them singletons, with approximately 0.35% in the top ten. J is TRBJ2-3 and V is TRBV7-3, with a tentative D call TRBD2 (6 bases). Sequenced input: naive CD4+ T cells from PBMCs. Regarding subset: CD45RA+ positively selected. This TCR was sampled from a man in his late teens or twenties in good health. Some clones in this sample may be carry-over from other donors' samples. Written as DNA, the CDR3 is TGTGCCAGCAGCTCCCGCACCGGGACTAGCACAGATACGCAGTATTTT. It translates to CASSSRTGTSTDTQYF.